This TCR beta chain was obtained from a study of tumor-infiltrating lymphocytes in localized non-small cell lung cancer. Study details: Several tumor histologies, both smoking statuses, and some post-neoadjuvant chemotherapy samples were included. Each patient gave resected tumor and non-adjacent uninvolved lung tissue. General observations from the study: Tumor T-cell fraction from TCR sequencing was not associated with recurrence-free survival (p = 0.61). IM1 and IM2 tumors showed no difference in T-cell fraction.

Trimming took off 7 bases at V and 4 bases at J, with 14 bases between the two ends. Germline CDR1 and CDR2: SNHLY and FYNNEI. This CDR3 is 15 amino acids long. Generated by immunoSEQ multiplex PCR, the TCRdb table keeps only in-frame clones and is missing some. The sample consists of under 15,000 clones, around 86% of them appearing once. Concerning this clone: Its target is not known.

V is TRBV2 and J is TRBJ2-6, with a tentative D call TRBD2 (6 bases). The TCR sequence derives from a human donor with non-small cell lung cancer. The sample taken for sequencing was lung tumor tissue. The CDR3 sequence: CASMRDPEGANVLTF. CDR3 bases: TGTGCCAGCATGCGGGACCCGGAGGGGGCCAACGTCCTGACTTTC.